The clone carrying this T cell receptor beta chain was seen at least ten times. The record originates from a study of human T cells and chemical hapten exposure. Time point noted: pre-sensitization, week 0. Treatment: therapeutic diphenylcyclopropenone sensitization with weekly scalp DPC. The CDR3 is 16 amino acids. The germline V gene has CDR1 MGHRA and CDR2 YSYEKL. V shed 1 base, J shed 5 bases, and the junction held 8 bases outside the gene matches. TCRdb re-derived calls from the RACE reads in MiXCR, one entry per CDR3 protein. Here the sample spans some 330,000 distinct CDR3 sequences, about 5.4% being singletons.

This sequence originates from a woman aged 18-29 years with alopecia areata. Some clones in this sample may be carry-over from other donors' samples. This chain uses TRBV4-1 with TRBJ1-5; TRBD1 agrees at 7 bases. The specimen was whole blood, collected in connection with sensitization to the hapten diphenylcyclopropenone (DPC). The CDR3 DNA reads TGCGCCAGCAGCCAAGGAGACAGGGTTGTGGATCAGCCCCAGCATTTT. Amino acids: CASSQGDRVVDQPQHF.